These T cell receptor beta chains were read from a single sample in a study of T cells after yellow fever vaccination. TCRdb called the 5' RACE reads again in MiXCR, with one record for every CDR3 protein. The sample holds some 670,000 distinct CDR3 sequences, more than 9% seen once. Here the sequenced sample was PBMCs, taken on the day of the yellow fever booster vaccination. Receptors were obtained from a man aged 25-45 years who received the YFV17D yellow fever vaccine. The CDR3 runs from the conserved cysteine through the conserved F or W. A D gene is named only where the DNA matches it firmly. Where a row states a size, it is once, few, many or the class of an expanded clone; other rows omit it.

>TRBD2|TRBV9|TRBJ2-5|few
TGTGCCAGCAGCGTCGACCCACGGGGGGGAGAGACCCAGTACTTC
CASSVDPRGGETQYF
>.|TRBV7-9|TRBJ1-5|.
TGTGCCAGTACCAACGCGGGGTGGGACAATCAGCCCCAGCATTTT
CASTNAGWDNQPQHF
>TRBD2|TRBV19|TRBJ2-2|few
TGTGCCAGTAGGGTCTCTAGCGGGAGCACCGGGGAGCTGTTTTTT
CASRVSSGSTGELFF
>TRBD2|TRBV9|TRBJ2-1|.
TGTGCCAGCAGCGTCCTCGGCAGCGGGAGGGCCGCTGAGCAGTTCTTC
CASSVLGSGRAAEQFF
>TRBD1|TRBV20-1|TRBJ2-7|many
TGCAGTGCTAGCCCCGGGACAGCATACGAGCAGTACTTC
CSASPGTAYEQYF
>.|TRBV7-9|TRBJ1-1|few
TGTGCCAGCAGCTTATATTACTTGGAGGGTAGAAACACTGAAGCTTTCTTT
CASSLYYLEGRNTEAFF
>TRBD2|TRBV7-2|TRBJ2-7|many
TGTGCCAGCAGCCCCCAGCGGGAGACTTACGAGCAGTACTTC
CASSPQRETYEQYF
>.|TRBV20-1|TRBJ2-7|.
TGCAGTGCTAGTCGCCAGCCTCGGGACGAGCAGTACTTC
CSASRQPRDEQYF
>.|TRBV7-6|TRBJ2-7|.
TGTGCCAGCAGCTTAGAGGGACGGTCCATCTTAGCCTACGAGCAGTACTTC
CASSLEGRSILAYEQYF
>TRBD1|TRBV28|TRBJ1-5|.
TGTGCCAGCAGTGGAGGAGGGCAGGGGGTTAGGGCCCAGCATTTT
CASSGGGQGVRAQHF
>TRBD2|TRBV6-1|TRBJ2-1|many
TGTGCCTCGGGACTAGCGGGATACAATGAGCAGTTCTTC
CASGLAGYNEQFF
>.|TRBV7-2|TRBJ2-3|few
TGTGCCAGCAGCCCGGAGGGGGAAGGATTCACAGATACGCAGTATTTT
CASSPEGEGFTDTQYF
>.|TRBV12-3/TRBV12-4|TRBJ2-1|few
TGTGCCAGCAGTCCATCCGTCTATAATGAGCAGTTCTTC
CASSPSVYNEQFF
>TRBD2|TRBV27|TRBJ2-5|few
TGTGCCAGCAGTTCCCAACTAGCGGGAGGGCCAGAGACCCAGTACTTC
CASSSQLAGGPETQYF
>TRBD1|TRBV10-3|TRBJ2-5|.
TGTGCCATCAGTGAGTCTGGACAGGGCGAGACCCAGTACTTC
CAISESGQGETQYF
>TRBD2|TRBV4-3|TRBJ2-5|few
TGCGCCAGCAGCCAAGAAGCCAGCGGGAGCGGCCAGACCCAGTACTTC
CASSQEASGSGQTQYF
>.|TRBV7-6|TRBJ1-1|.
TGTGCCAGCAGCTTGGACGACAGCGTCCTGAACACTGAAGCTTTCTTT
CASSLDDSVLNTEAFF
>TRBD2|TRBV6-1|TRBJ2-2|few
TGTGCCAGCAGTATCCGTCCTAGCGGGAGTTGGGTCACCGGGGAGCTGTTTTTT
CASSIRPSGSWVTGELFF
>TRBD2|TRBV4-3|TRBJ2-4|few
TGCGCCAGCAGCCAAGGAACGCGAGCGGAGGGAGGGAGAGCCAAAAACATTCAGTACTTC
CASSQGTRAEGGRAKNIQYF
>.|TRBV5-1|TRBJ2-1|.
TGCGCCAGCAGCTTGGCCGGGGGTCGTGAGCAGTTCTTC
CASSLAGGREQFF
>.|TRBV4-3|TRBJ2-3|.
TGCGCCAGCAGCCAAGTTGGCGGGACCACAGATACGCAGTATTTT
CASSQVGGTTDTQYF
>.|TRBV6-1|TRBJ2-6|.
TGTGCCACCAGGGTATCCCCCTCTGGGGCCAACGTCCTGACTTTC
CATRVSPSGANVLTF
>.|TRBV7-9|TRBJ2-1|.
TGTGCCAGCAGCTTAGCGCTTGTGACAACCGCTAGTGAGCAGTTCTTC
CASSLALVTTASEQFF
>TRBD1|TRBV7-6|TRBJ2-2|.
TGTGCCAGCAGCCTCAAACTGGGACAGGGATACACCGGGGAGCTGTTTTTT
CASSLKLGQGYTGELFF
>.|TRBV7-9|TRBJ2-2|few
TGTGCCAGCAGCTTACTTGACAGGAACACCGGGGAGCTGTTTTTT
CASSLLDRNTGELFF
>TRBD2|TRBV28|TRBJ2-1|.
TGTGCCGCCTGGACTAGTCTTTACAATGAGCAGTTCTTC
CAAWTSLYNEQFF
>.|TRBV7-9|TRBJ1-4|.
TGTGCCAGCAGCCCGATCCGTCTCGGGCCGGCTAATGAAAAACTGTTTTTT
CASSPIRLGPANEKLFF
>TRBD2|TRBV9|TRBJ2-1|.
TGTGCCAGCAGCGTGAGTCTAGCGGGGGGTGAGAATGAGCAGTTCTTC
CASSVSLAGGENEQFF
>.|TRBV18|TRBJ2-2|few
TGTGCCAGCTCGACCCTGAGGGGGGCGACAACCGGGGAGCTGTTTTTT
CASSTLRGATTGELFF